The present entry profiles one TCR beta chain with its context. Its antigen is still unknown. Per-base qualities were not stored, and no clone one base away is much larger. Counted from cysteine to phenylalanine, this CDR3 has 13 amino acids. Just the 39-base CDR3 DNA is kept, in frame starting at base 1. The trim is 0 bases for V and 6 bases for J, with a gap of 7 bases between the germline ends. For CDR1 and CDR2, the germline V gene (reference sequence) lists SGHKS and YYEKEE. The sample comes from a study of shared clonotypes between healthy human individuals (TCRdb year 2020). With regard to the full study: The cohort comprised a couple of women and three men aged 18 to 49 years. For each donor, three plates each were used for CD4 naive and CD4 memory, two plates were used for CD8 naive, and one plate was used for CD8 memory. Between about 0.8 and 8.9 billion PBMCs per donor were obtained by leukapheresis. To increase sequencing depth and limit assay-specific biases, TCR repertoire library preparation and sequencing were carried out by different laboratories using diverse techniques. The study deeply sequenced blood TCR repertoires of five healthy adults to estimate repertoire size and the extent of clonotype sharing between individuals.

What the study reported, not specific to this receptor: About 5% of naive CD4, 3% to 4% of naive CD8, about 2.5% of memory CD4, and about 0.4% of memory CD8 clonotypes were shared across a few donors. Compared with non-shared clonotypes, the clonotypes found in all four sorted-subset donors had higher generation probabilities. Naive subsets generally had larger estimated clonotype richness than memory subsets did. Pairwise subsampling indicated that sequencing depth was expected to affect the degree of clonotype sharing among donors. Because the study included a small number of donors, the genetic and exposure-history diversity represented was limited. Rarefaction of sorted-subset datasets indicated incomplete sequencing despite the large sequencing depth. Only blood was sampled, and tissue TCR repertoires likely differ from those in blood.

TCR CDR3 regions were amplified from genomic DNA by multiplex PCR using the deep immunoSEQ assay. Extracted genomic DNA from each cell subset was distributed evenly across all wells of several immunoSEQ 96-well plates, and each plate was treated as a replicate. For sorted subsets, roughly 0.2 ug genomic DNA, equal to 30,000 to 35,000 T cell genomes, was loaded into each replicate PCR. Purified libraries were quantified with a Qubit 3.0 fluorometer, sized on a Bioanalyzer 2100, and re-quantified with the KAPA Library Quantification kit. A separate single-read 150-cycle Illumina NextSeq 550 flow cell was used to sequence each immunoSEQ 96-well plate. In the authors' own workflow: The immunoSEQ output contained only junctional sequences without quality scores, so filtering could not match that applied to full-length reads. To assign V/J genes and CDR3, sequences were annotated against IMGT germline references using PyIR, a Python wrapper for IgBLAST v1.9. Any read was removed if the V/J assignment was weak (E-value above 1e-6), the CDR3 was missing, or the read contained stop codons, out-of-frame junctions, or ambiguous translated residues. V3J clonotypes were defined as sequences sharing an identical inferred V gene, J gene, and CDR3 amino acid sequence. The percentage overlap between two repertoires was calculated by dividing the number of shared unique clonotypes by the size of the smaller repertoire. Richness of each repertoire was evaluated using RTK rarefaction, the Chao1 estimator, and Recon v2.1 estimates of unobserved clonotypes. Generation probabilities were computed with OLGA for all TCRbeta clonotypes obtained by the gDNA method from several donors. As stored in TCRdb, this immuneACCESS dataset retains in-frame rearrangements with V and J assigned. A fraction of the clones does not appear; measured against another copy, unresolved V genes explain less than half of the discrepancy, and the remainder lacks a known reason. V and J calls and clone size are those listed in that table; D and trimming were worked out from the DNA. The sample yields about 2.4 million clones; 93% were counted once. Together, the top ten hold roughly 0.36% of the sample.

Donors were healthy HIV-negative adults with no recently reported acute infections or vaccinations. All donors were Caucasian adults living in Nashville, Tennessee, USA. Magnetic negative selection was used to enrich CD4+ T cells, after which naive cells were positively selected on CD45RA and the negative fraction became the memory subset. Blood was obtained by leukapheresis, after which PBMCs were separated by Ficoll-Histopaque density gradient centrifugation and cryopreserved in liquid nitrogen vapor phase. Analytical flow cytometry was used to check the purity and quantity of each magnetically sorted T cell population. From each sorted fraction, genomic DNA was isolated and quantified by UV absorbance on a Nanodrop 2000c.

This TCR was recovered from a man aged 18-30 years in good health. Some clones in this sample may be carry-over from other donors' samples. The chain uses TRBV5-5 and TRBJ2-1; the D gene lacks a confident call. The sequenced material came from naive CD4+ T cells from PBMCs. Per the publication, the cell subset or site label means: CD45RA+ positively selected. In nucleotide form, the sequence is TGTGCCAGCAGCTTGGGGATAACCAATGAGCAGTTCTTC. Protein translation: CASSLGITNEQFF.